One sample yielded the 13 T cell receptor beta chains listed below, sequenced in a study of T cells in localized non-small cell lung cancer. TCRdb keeps only in-frame clones here, not all; method: immunoSEQ multiplex PCR. The sample records over 45,000 clones, about 87% being singletons. The input for sequencing was peripheral blood, taken before any cancer treatment. The source of these receptors is a man between 40 and 70 years old with stage I squamous cell lung carcinoma.

In this sample, this clone turned up a few times. The chain has TRBV15 and TRBJ2-1; D is possibly TRBD2 (6 bases). V lost 1 base and J lost 1, with 17 bases in between. The CDR3 consists of 18 residues. CDR1 is LNHNV and CDR2 is YYDKDF in the germline V gene (reference sequence). The CDR3 DNA reads TGTGCCACCAGCAGAGGAAAGGGCGGGAAGGGGTCCTACAATGAGCAGTTCTTC. Protein sequence: CATSRGKGGKGSYNEQFF.

V and J are TRBV14 and TRBJ1-1, with 8 bases fitting TRBD1. The CDR3 extends over 18 amino acids. Looked up from germline, CDR1 is SGHDN and CDR2 is FVKESK. V lost 4 bases and J lost 0; bases outside the gene matches: 13. CDR3 sequence (DNA): TGTGCCAGCAGCCCCCGGGACAGGAGATCGAGCATGAACACTGAAGCTTTCTTT. It is translated as CASSPRDRRSSMNTEAFF.

The V and J genes are TRBV18 and TRBJ2-1; TRBD2 aligns across 10 bases. The germline gives CDR1 KGHSH, CDR2 LQKENI. This CDR3 is built from 17 residues. Trimming removed 3 bases from V and 1 base from J; junction bases left unmatched: 6. The CDR3 bases are TGTGCCAGCTCACCCTTAAGCGGGAGGGCATCCTACAATGAGCAGTTCTTC. This translates into CASSPLSGRASYNEQFF.

This chain links TRBV6-1 with TRBJ2-2; 10 bases line up with TRBD1. The CDR3 has 14 residues. V lost 5 bases, J lost 5 bases, and 2 bases stayed unmatched. The germline CDR1 and CDR2 sequences are MNHNS and SASEGT. The CDR3 protein is CASSRTGGTGELFF. The DNA for the CDR3 is TGTGCCAGCAGTAGGACAGGGGGGACCGGGGAGCTGTTTTTT.

In this sample, this clone turned up a few times. The J gene is TRBJ2-7, the V gene TRBV19, with 7 bases aligning to TRBD1. J gave up 2 bases and V 5 bases, and 12 bases lay outside the gene matches. There are 16 residues in the CDR3. In germline, CDR1 is LNHDA, CDR2 SQIVND (reference sequence). CDR3 sequence reads: CASSPEGDSVAYEQYF. The CDR3, as DNA: TGTGCCAGTAGTCCGGAAGGGGACAGCGTGGCCTACGAGCAGTACTTC.

This clone has just one count. The chain joins TRBV9 to TRBJ2-3; D is unresolved. V was pared by 4 bases and J by 0 bases, with 12 bases between. The CDR3 covers 15 residues. Germline assignment: CDR1 SGDLS and CDR2 YYNGEE. The chain's CDR3 is CASSPQRLSTDTQYF. The CDR3 nucleotides are TGTGCCAGCAGCCCCCAAAGGCTTAGCACAGATACGCAGTATTTT.

This sequence joins TRBV7-6 and TRBJ2-5; TRBD2 aligns across 9 bases. After removal of 1 base from V and 1 base from J, the junction contained 4 bases not matched to a gene. There are 16 residues in the CDR3. Germline CDR1 SGHVS, CDR2 FNYEAQ. CDR3 DNA: TGTGCCAGCAGCTTAGGTGAAGCGGGAGGCCAAGAGACCCAGTACTTC. Translated: CASSLGEAGGQETQYF.

V gene TRBV6-6 combines with J gene TRBJ2-1, with a possible D match to TRBD2 (5 bases). V lost 2 bases to trimming and J lost 8 bases, with 13 bases between them. Germline loops: CDR1 MNHNY, CDR2 SVGAGI (reference sequence). The CDR3 length is 14 residues. The CDR3 region has the DNA TGTGCCAGCAGTTACGTGGGAGCCGGAGATGAGCAGTTCTTC. Amino acid sequence: CASSYVGAGDEQFF.

In regard to this clone: Additional DNA sequences in this sample encode the identical CDR3. The rearrangement links TRBV6-4 to TRBJ2-7; D possibly corresponds to TRBD2 (6 bases). CDR1 and CDR2 (germline): MRHNA, SNTAGT. The CDR3 contains 14 residues. Trimming removed 0 bases from V and 7 bases from J, with 13 bases in between. CDR3 nucleotides: TGTGCCAGCAGTGACTCGCCGGGGGTTGGAGAGCAGTACTTC. It translates to CASSDSPGVGEQYF.

This clone showed up just once. This rearrangement joins TRBV27 to TRBJ1-5; D is unclear. This CDR3 has 13 amino acids. Germline V lookup: CDR1 MNHEY, CDR2 SMNVEV (reference sequence). The V and J ends lost 3 bases and 4 bases respectively, with 7 bases between them. The CDR3, as DNA: TGTGCCAGCAGTTTTCCCAGTAATCAGCCCCAGCATTTT. Translated: CASSFPSNQPQHF.

As to this clone: The sample has other DNA sequences that encode this CDR3 too. The chain employs TRBV7-6 and TRBJ1-5; D possibly corresponds to TRBD1 (5 bases). The CDR3 length is 13 residues. In germline, CDR1 is SGHVS, CDR2 FNYEAQ. Between the trimmed V and J ends, which lost 3 bases and 10 bases, there was a span of 13 bases. The CDR3 loop reads CASSFADDSPQHF. DNA for the CDR3: TGTGCCAGCAGCTTCGCGGACGACAGTCCCCAGCATTTT.

This chain uses TRBV2 with TRBJ2-1; unclear D gene. Trimming left V 7 bases short and J 1 base short, with 20 bases between. The length of the CDR3 is 17 residues. From germline, CDR1 is SNHLY and CDR2 FYNNEI. The CDR3 bases are TGTGCCAGCAAAGGCTACACCCCTCCCAGGTCCTACAATGAGCAGTTCTTC. Its translation is CASKGYTPPRSYNEQFF.

The chain has TRBV7-2 and TRBJ1-2, with D uncertain. Germline V gene data show CDR1 as SGHTA and CDR2 as FQGNSA. V was clipped by 2 bases and J by 2 bases, with 3 bases between them. This CDR3 is 12 amino acids long. CDR3 sequence reads: CASSLNNYGYTF. CDR3 nucleotides: TGTGCCAGCAGCTTAAACAACTATGGCTACACCTTC.